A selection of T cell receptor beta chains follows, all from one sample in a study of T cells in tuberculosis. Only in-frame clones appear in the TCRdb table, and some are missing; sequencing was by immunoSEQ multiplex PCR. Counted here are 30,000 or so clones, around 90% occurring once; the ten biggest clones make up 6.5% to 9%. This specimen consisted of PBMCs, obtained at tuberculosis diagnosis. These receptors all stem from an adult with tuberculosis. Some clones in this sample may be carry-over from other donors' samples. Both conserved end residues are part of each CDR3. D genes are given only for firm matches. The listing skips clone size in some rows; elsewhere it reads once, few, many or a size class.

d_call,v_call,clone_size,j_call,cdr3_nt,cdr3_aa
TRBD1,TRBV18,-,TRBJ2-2,TGTGCCAGCTCTCCGGGACAGGGGAACACCGGGGAGCTGTTTTTT,CASSPGQGNTGELFF
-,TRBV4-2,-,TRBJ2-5,TGTGCCAGCAGCCAAGCGTCTCGAACAGGGCAAGAGACCCAGTACTTC,CASSQASRTGQETQYF
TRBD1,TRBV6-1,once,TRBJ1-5,TGTGCCAGCAAACGACTGACAGGGGGCAATCAGCCCCAGCATTTT,CASKRLTGGNQPQHF
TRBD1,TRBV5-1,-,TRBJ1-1,TGCGCCAGCAGCTTTGGACAGGGTATTTTGGACACTGAAGCTTTCTTT,CASSFGQGILDTEAFF
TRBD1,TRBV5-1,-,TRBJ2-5,TGCGCCAGCAGCTTAACAGCGACGACAGGGTACCAAGAGACCCAGTACTTC,CASSLTATTGYQETQYF
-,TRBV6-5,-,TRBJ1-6,TGTGCCAGCAGCACCAGGGGAGGGTATAATTCACCCCTCCACTTT,CASSTRGGYNSPLHF
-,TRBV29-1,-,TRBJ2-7,TGCAGCGTTGAAGATCTAGGAGGAGACGAGCAGTACTTC,CSVEDLGGDEQYF
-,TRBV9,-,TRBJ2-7,TGTGCCAGCAGCGTCCGGGACACAAGGGACGAGCAGTACTTC,CASSVRDTRDEQYF
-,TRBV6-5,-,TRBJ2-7,TGTGCCAGCAGTTCCGCTGGCCACGAGCAGTACTTC,CASSSAGHEQYF
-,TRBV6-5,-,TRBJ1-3,TGTGCCAGCAGAGGAGGGTCGAGCTCTGGAAACACCATATATTTT,CASRGGSSSGNTIYF
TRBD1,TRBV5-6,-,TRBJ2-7,TGTGCCAGCAGCTCCTGGACAGGGCGGTACGAGCAGTACTTC,CASSSWTGRYEQYF
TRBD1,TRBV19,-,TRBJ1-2,TGTGCCAGTAGTCTACCGGGACAGGGCCACTCCGGGGGAGGCTACACCTTC,CASSLPGQGHSGGGYTF
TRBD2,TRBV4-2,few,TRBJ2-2,TGTGCCAGCAGCCCTAGCGGGGGCACCGGGGAGCTGTTTTTT,CASSPSGGTGELFF
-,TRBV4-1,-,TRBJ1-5,TGCGCCAGCAGCCAAGAAGGTCTAGGGGGACAGCCCCAGCATTTT,CASSQEGLGGQPQHF
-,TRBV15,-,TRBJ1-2,TGTGCCACCAGCAGAGAACTTGGGGCCAACTATGGCTACACCTTC,CATSRELGANYGYTF
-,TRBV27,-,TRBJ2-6,TGTGCCAGCAGTTTATCCCACTACTCTGGGGCCAACGTCCTGACTTTC,CASSLSHYSGANVLTF
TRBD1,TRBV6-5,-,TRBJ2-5,TGTGCCAGCAGTTCCCCGACAGGGGGGAATGGGGAGACCCAGTACTTC,CASSSPTGGNGETQYF
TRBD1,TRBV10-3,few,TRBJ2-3,TGTGCCATCGGTCGAAAGGCTGAAGGGGGCGTACCATCTACTAGCACAGATACGCAGTATTTT,CAIGRKAEGGVPSTSTDTQYF
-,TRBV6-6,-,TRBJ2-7,TGTGCCAGCAGTTCCCGGTCCGAGCAGTACTTC,CASSSRSEQYF
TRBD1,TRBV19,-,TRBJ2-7,TGTGCCAGTAGTCAGGGGACAGGGGGCTCGTACGAGCAGTACTTC,CASSQGTGGSYEQYF
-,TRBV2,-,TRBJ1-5,TGTGCCAGTTCAAGAGGGTTTAGTGGCAATCAGCCCCAGCATTTT,CASSRGFSGNQPQHF
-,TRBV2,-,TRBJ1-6,TGTGCCAGCAGAGCCGGGACACCCAAAGAGGTCTCACCCCTCCACTTT,CASRAGTPKEVSPLHF
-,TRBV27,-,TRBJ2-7,TGTGCCAGCAGTTTAGCGGGACAGACTTACTACGAGCAGTACTTC,CASSLAGQTYYEQYF
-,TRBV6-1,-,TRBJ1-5,TGTGCCAGCAGTGACACCCAGGGGAATCAGCCCCAGCATTTT,CASSDTQGNQPQHF
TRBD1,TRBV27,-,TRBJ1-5,TGTGCCAGCAGTTTAAGAACCCCCGGGACAGAGGCAAATCAGCCCCAGCATTTT,CASSLRTPGTEANQPQHF
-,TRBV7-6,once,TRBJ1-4,TGTGCCAGCAGCTTAGCACAGCAGAATGAAAAACTGTTTTTT,CASSLAQQNEKLFF
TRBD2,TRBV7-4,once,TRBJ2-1,TGTGCCACCCGTTACTTTATAGCGGGGCTGGGGTACAATGAGCAGTTCTTC,CATRYFIAGLGYNEQFF
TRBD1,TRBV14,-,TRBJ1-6,TGTGCCAGCAGTCGGGGGACCGGGACAGGGGGTACACCCCTCCACTTT,CASSRGTGTGGTPLHF
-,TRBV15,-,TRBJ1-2,TGTGCCACCAGCAGCGTATCTTCTAACTATGGCTACACCTTC,CATSSVSSNYGYTF
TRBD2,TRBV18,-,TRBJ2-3,TGTGCCAGCTCAAGACTAGCGGGGGGGTCCGATAAAGGGCAGTATTTT,CASSRLAGGSDKGQYF
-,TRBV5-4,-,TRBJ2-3,TGTGCCAGCAGCTTGTCCGCGGGGGCCAGGGGAGATACGCAGTATTTT,CASSLSAGARGDTQYF
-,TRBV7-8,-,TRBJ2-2,TGTGCCAGCAGCTTAGCGGGGGGCACCGGGGAGCTGTTTTTT,CASSLAGGTGELFF
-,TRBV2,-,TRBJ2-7,TGTGCCAGCACCTACTTGCCGCCGGGACAAGGGTACGAGCAGTACTTC,CASTYLPPGQGYEQYF
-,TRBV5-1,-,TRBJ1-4,TGCGCCAGCAGCCTCTTTTGGGGCCATGAAAAACTGTTTTTT,CASSLFWGHEKLFF
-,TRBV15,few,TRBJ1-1,TGTGCCACCAGCAGAGGCGGGGGGGCAGGGTACACTGAAGCTTTCTTT,CATSRGGGAGYTEAFF
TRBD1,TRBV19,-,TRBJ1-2,TGTGCCAGTACTCCGACAGGGGCGTTCTCCTATGGCTACACCTTC,CASTPTGAFSYGYTF
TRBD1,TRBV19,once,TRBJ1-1,TGTGCCAGTAGTCTCGGGGACAGGGGGGAGGGCACTGAAGCTTTCTTT,CASSLGDRGEGTEAFF
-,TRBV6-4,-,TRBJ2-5,TGTGCCAGCAGTGTTGGTCTCGGAGAGACCCAGTACTTC,CASSVGLGETQYF
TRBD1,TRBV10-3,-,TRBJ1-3,TGTGCCATCAGTGACGGAAGGGGGCCTCGAAGGGGAAACACCATATATTTT,CAISDGRGPRRGNTIYF
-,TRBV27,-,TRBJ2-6,TGTGCCAGCTCGCGACAGGTCGCTGGGGCCAACGTCCTGACTTTC,CASSRQVAGANVLTF
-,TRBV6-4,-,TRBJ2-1,TGTGCCAGCAGTGAGGGGGCTACAGTTCTCAATGAGCAGTTCTTC,CASSEGATVLNEQFF